The TCR beta chain under discussion was sequenced for a study of T cell responses to AZD1222 COVID-19 vaccine. TCRdb's table, derived via immunoSEQ multiplex PCR, lists solely in-frame clones and lacks some. The repertoire holds about 200,000 clones, with approximately 93% as singletons. The sample holds one count of this clone. The CDR3 contains 14 residues. The germline gives CDR1 SGHVS, CDR2 FNYEAQ. V was trimmed by 5 bases and J by 6 bases, leaving 13 bases between them. This sequence was found in an adult who received the AZD1222 COVID-19 vaccine. The sample was peripheral blood, taken 28 days after the second AZD1222 dose. This rearrangement joins TRBV7-6 to TRBJ2-2; D not resolved. CDR3 sequence (DNA): TGTGCCAGCAGCCCCCGACTGGGATCCGGGGAGCTGTTTTTT. Protein product: CASSPRLGSGELFF.